Below are 18 T cell receptor beta chains sequenced from a single sample in a study of PD-1 blockade in classical Hodgkin lymphoma. All patients relapsed after autologous stem cell transplantation, and brentuximab vedotin exposure varied. TCRdb's table, derived via immunoSEQ multiplex PCR, lists solely in-frame clones and lacks some. The sample gives tens of thousands of clones, approximately 80% of which show up once; roughly 9.7% is in the top ten. This specimen was peripheral blood mononuclear cells (PBMCs), taken at baseline. The source of these receptors is a human donor with classical Hodgkin lymphoma.

The rearrangement links TRBV5-1 to TRBJ1-3, with D uncertain. V was trimmed by 5 bases and J by 6 bases, leaving 12 bases between them. Germline V gene data show CDR1 as SGHRS and CDR2 as YFSETQ. CDR3 size: 13 residues. The chain's CDR3 is CASRGQRENTIYF. The CDR3 bases are TGCGCCAGCAGAGGCCAGCGTGAAAACACCATATATTTT.

This clone was counted a few times. This same CDR3 is encoded by further DNA sequences in the sample. CDR3 residues: CASKGRTHRGTQYF. In nucleotides, the CDR3 is TGTGCCAGCAAGGGCAGGACCCACCGAGGGACCCAGTACTTC. The rearrangement joins TRBV28 to TRBJ2-5; D unresolved. This CDR3 is 14 amino acids long. The V end was cut by 7 bases, the J end by 7 bases, with 19 bases between. Germline V gives CDR1 MDHEN, CDR2 SYDVKM. Filled out from reference TRBV28 and TRBJ2-5, the complete variable domain reads DVKVTQSSRYLVKRTGEKVFLECVQDMDHENMFWYRQDPGLGLRLIYFSYDVKMKEKGDIPEGYSVSREKKERFSLILESASTNQTSMYLCASKGRTHRGTQYFGPGTRLLVL.

V and J are TRBV4-3 and TRBJ1-2; possibly TRBD1 for D (5 bases). In germline, CDR1 is LGHNA, CDR2 YSLEER. There are 14 residues in the CDR3. Trimming shortened V by 1 base and J by 6 bases, and 12 bases separated the two germline ends. In DNA, the CDR3 is TGCGCCAGCAGCCAAGGAGGGGACGTGGATGGCTACACCTTC. This codes for CASSQGGDVDGYTF.

This clone was observed once. This rearrangement joins TRBV28 to TRBJ2-3; D gene unclear. V lost 6 bases and J 1 base, leaving 14 bases between the germline ends. The CDR3 runs 15 residues. CDR1 MDHEN and CDR2 SYDVKM come from the germline V gene. In DNA form, the CDR3 reads TGTGCCAGCAGGGAAGACCGGGCCCGCACAGATACGCAGTATTTT. Translated, it gives CASREDRARTDTQYF.

Turning to this clone: The sample holds other DNA sequences that translate to the same CDR3. The chain joins TRBV28 to TRBJ1-1; D is possibly TRBD1 (5 bases). The CDR3 has 13 amino acids. Germline V gene data show CDR1 as MDHEN and CDR2 as SYDVKM. Trimming cost V 4 bases and J 11 bases, with 17 bases left between them. The CDR3 sequence: CASSSTWDGEAFF. The CDR3 DNA is TGTGCCAGCAGTTCGACCTGGGACGGTGAGGCTTTCTTT.

This clone appeared a single time. This sequence joins TRBV28 and TRBJ2-3; maybe TRBD1 (5 bases). The CDR3 covers 13 residues. V was cut by 4 bases and J by 2 bases, with 7 bases left in between. Germline CDR1 and CDR2: MDHEN and SYDVKM. The CDR3 spells CASSSTDTDTQYF. The CDR3 DNA reads as TGTGCCAGCAGTTCGACAGACACAGATACGCAGTATTTT.

The chain employs TRBV2 and TRBJ1-3; D is uncertain. The length of the CDR3 is 16 residues. CDR1 SNHLY and CDR2 FYNNEI come from the germline V gene. V was clipped by 6 bases and J by 0 bases, with 15 bases between them. The CDR3 is CASSIMTVSSGNTIYF. DNA of the CDR3: TGTGCCAGCAGCATTATGACGGTGAGCTCTGGAAACACCATATATTTT.

This clone was seen at least ten times. The J gene is TRBJ2-2, the V gene TRBV4-1, with a possible D match to TRBD1 (5 bases). The V gene lost 4 bases and the J gene lost 4 bases, with 22 bases spanning the gap. Germline CDR1 and CDR2: MGHRA and YSYEKL. The CDR3 is 18 amino acids. DNA for the CDR3: TGCGCCAGCAGCCCGGTGGGTGTTCTAGGGGTGAGCACCGGGGAGCTGTTTTTT. This encodes CASSPVGVLGVSTGELFF.

V gene TRBV5-5 combines with J gene TRBJ2-7; TRBD1 matches at 8 bases. Trimming took 4 bases from V and 3 from J; bases not matched to a gene: 3. This CDR3 has 13 amino acids. Germline CDR1 is SGHKS and CDR2 is YYEKEE (reference sequence). DNA for the CDR3: TGTGCCAGCAGCCCGACAGGGGTCTACGAGCAGTACTTC. Its translation is CASSPTGVYEQYF.

This chain connects TRBV28 to TRBJ1-1; 9 nucleotides match TRBD1. Trimming at V came to 4 bases and at J to 3 bases, leaving 9 bases not matched to a gene. This CDR3 contains 16 residues. Germline V gives CDR1 MDHEN, CDR2 SYDVKM. The CDR3 is CASSSGTGLGDTEAFF. In nucleotides, the CDR3 is TGTGCCAGCAGTTCCGGGACAGGGTTGGGGGACACTGAAGCTTTCTTT.

The chain uses TRBV29-1 and TRBJ2-1; 11 nucleotides match TRBD2. The CDR3 extends over 13 amino acids. The germline V gene has CDR1 SQVTM and CDR2 ANQGSEA. J lost 9 bases, V lost 4 bases, and 5 bases had no gene match. The CDR3 spells CSVVAGGQGEQFF. For the CDR3, the DNA is TGCAGCGTTGTAGCGGGAGGGCAGGGTGAGCAGTTCTTC.

The chain couples TRBV5-6 to TRBJ2-1; D gene unclear. Germline V gives CDR1 SGHDT, CDR2 YYEEEE. The ends were cut back, 4 bases at V and 1 base at J, with 9 bases in the middle. The length of the CDR3 is 14 residues. The CDR3 bases are TGTGCCAGCAGCCGCCCCGCTTCCTACAATGAGCAGTTCTTC. Protein product: CASSRPASYNEQFF.

The chain carries TRBV28 and TRBJ1-2; D is unresolved. CDR1 and CDR2 from the germline V gene are MDHEN and SYDVKM. CDR3 length: 16 residues. Trimming pared 4 bases from V and 5 bases from J, leaving 20 bases between. CDR3 bases: TGTGCCAGCAGTTCCCCTAGCCCGCGGATTGTTTATGGCTACACCTTC. It encodes CASSSPSPRIVYGYTF.

The chain couples TRBV28 to TRBJ1-5; D gene ambiguous. V was cut by 4 bases and J by 1 base, with 11 bases left in between. Germline V gene lookup returns CDR1 MDHEN and CDR2 SYDVKM. The CDR3 consists of 15 residues. CDR3 region: CASSSQLGSNQPQHF. Written as DNA, the CDR3 is TGTGCCAGCAGTTCTCAGTTGGGGAGCAATCAGCCCCAGCATTTT.

The J gene is TRBJ2-1, the V gene TRBV2, with 7 nucleotides matching TRBD1. Trimming cost V 1 base and J 10 bases; bases outside gene matches: 1. This CDR3 comprises 12 residues. CDR1 is SNHLY and CDR2 is FYNNEI in the germline V gene. The CDR3 loop is CASSEGTGEQFF. CDR3 nucleotide sequence: TGTGCCAGCAGTGAAGGGACAGGCGAGCAGTTCTTC. Complete variable domain (other parts from reference TRBV2 and TRBJ2-1): EPEVTQTPSHQVTQMGQEVILRCVPISNHLYFYWYRQILGQKVEFLVSFYNNEISEKSEIFDDQFSVERPDGSNFTLKIRSTKLEDSAMYFCASSEGTGEQFFGPGTRLTVL.

The V gene is TRBV6-6, the J gene TRBJ1-6, with 7 bases identical to TRBD1. Germline V gives CDR1 MNHNY, CDR2 SVGAGI (reference sequence). The junction had 4 bases not matched to a gene; V was cut back by 5 bases and J by 9 bases. The CDR3 sequence is 13 residues long. The CDR3 DNA sequence: TGTGCCAGCAGTACGACAGGGATTTCACCCCTCCACTTT. Protein sequence: CASSTTGISPLHF.

The rearrangement joins TRBV5-1 to TRBJ1-2; 9 nucleotides match TRBD1. CDR1 and CDR2 (germline): SGHRS, YFSETQ. V lost 5 bases, J lost 4 bases, and 6 bases stayed unmatched. CDR3 length: 14 amino acids. CDR3 residues: CASRSGQGIYGYTF. As DNA, the CDR3 is TGCGCCAGCAGATCAGGACAGGGGATCTATGGCTACACCTTC.

J is TRBJ1-2 and V is TRBV7-6; D call uncertain. The V end lost 0 bases, the J end lost 4 bases, and 12 bases lay between the germline ends. Germline lookup yields CDR1 SGHVS and CDR2 FNYEAQ. The CDR3 covers 15 residues. CDR3 sequence reads: CASSLAPGVIYGYTF. The DNA of the CDR3 is TGTGCCAGCAGCTTAGCGCCGGGAGTTATCTATGGCTACACCTTC.